Presented here are 25 T cell receptor beta chains from one specimen sequenced in a study of T cells in Graves' hyperthyroidism and ophthalmopathy. RNA transcripts yielded amplified TCR beta CDR3 regions. The primer set for the first-round RT-PCR of the TCR CDR3 was HTBI. TCRdb fed the multiplex PCR reads into MiXCR, producing one record per CDR3 protein. This sample has about 160,000 distinct CDR3 sequences; over 7.5% occur once, and the top ten carry approximately 20%. Sequencing input: blood. All receptors come from a woman aged 18-30 years with Graves' hyperthyroidism that later progressed to Graves' ophthalmopathy.

This clonotype came up many times. This chain joins TRBV20-1 and TRBJ2-7; D remains ambiguous. The V and J ends lost 0 bases and 1 base respectively, with 10 bases between them. The length of the CDR3 is 14 residues. Germline V gene lookup returns CDR1 DFQATT and CDR2 SNEGSKA (reference sequence). The CDR3 nucleotides read TGCAGTGCTAGAGATTGGGCTGATTCCTACGAGCAGTACTTC. Translating gives CSARDWADSYEQYF.

Many counts were recorded for this clonotype. The chain combines TRBV5-1 with TRBJ2-7, with D perhaps TRBD1 (6 bases). This CDR3 contains 16 residues. Germline CDR1 and CDR2: SGHRS and YFSETQ. The V end was cut by 4 bases, the J end by 3 bases, with 20 bases between. The CDR3: CASSPRTVGTGYEQYF. CDR3 coding DNA: TGCGCCAGCAGCCCCCGGACAGTTGGGACGGGCTACGAGCAGTACTTC.

This clonotype occurred many times. The chain links TRBV10-2 to TRBJ1-2; D possibly corresponds to TRBD1 (5 bases). The V end lost 3 bases, the J end lost 5 bases, and 7 bases lay between the germline ends. The germline gives CDR1 WSHSY, CDR2 SAAADI. The CDR3 loop spans 12 amino acids. CDR3 nucleotide sequence: TGCGCCAGCAGTGAAGGGGATTATGGCTACACCTTC. This encodes CASSEGDYGYTF.

This clonotype was counted at least ten times. The chain uses TRBV28 and TRBJ2-7, with D possibly matching TRBD2 (5 bases). V was trimmed by 2 bases and J by 5 bases, leaving 10 bases between them. The CDR3 is 13 residues long. Germline lookup yields CDR1 MDHEN and CDR2 SYDVKM. CDR3 sequence reads: CASSLTQRDEQYF. DNA of the CDR3: TGTGCCAGCAGTTTAACCCAGAGGGACGAGCAGTACTTC.

This clonotype came up many times. V is TRBV19 and J is TRBJ1-6; a possible D gene is TRBD1 (6 bases). Trimming removed 2 bases from V and 5 bases from J, with 10 bases in between. The CDR3 loop spans 15 amino acids. Germline lookup yields CDR1 LNHDA and CDR2 SQIVND (reference sequence). In nucleotides, the CDR3 is TGTGCCAGTAGTATAACGGACAGTGATAATTCACCCCTCCACTTT. Residues: CASSITDSDNSPLHF.

In its sample, this clonotype was seen many times. The J gene is TRBJ1-6, the V gene TRBV28, with D uncertain. CDR3 length: 13 residues. V lost 5 bases, J lost 4 bases, and 6 bases lay in between. Germline loops: CDR1 MDHEN, CDR2 SYDVKM. The CDR3 spells CASSPHYNSPLHF. For the CDR3, the DNA is TGTGCCAGCAGTCCCCATTATAATTCACCCCTCCACTTT.

The chain carries TRBV6-2 or TRBV6-3 and TRBJ2-1; possibly TRBD1 for D (6 bases). Germline CDR1 and CDR2: MNHEY and SVGEGT. With 0 bases removed from V and 8 bases from J, the gap between germline ends came to 11 bases. CDR3 length: 14 amino acids. CDR3 sequence: CASSYSGQWDEQFF. The CDR3 DNA follows: TGTGCCAGCAGTTACTCCGGACAGTGGGATGAGCAGTTCTTC.

This clonotype appeared a few times. The chain carries TRBV5-4 and TRBJ1-6; 8 positions agree with TRBD1. Germline assignment: CDR1 SGHNT and CDR2 YYREEE (reference sequence). The CDR3 spans 15 residues. Germline trimming cut 5 bases from V and 6 bases from J; bases unmatched to any gene: 7. CDR3 sequence: CASRLQGDRNSPLHF. The CDR3 DNA follows: TGTGCCAGCAGACTACAGGGGGATCGTAATTCACCCCTCCACTTT.

The chain joins TRBV19 to TRBJ1-4; no clear D gene. The CDR3 spans 16 residues. Trimming removed 1 base from V and 0 bases from J, with 9 bases in between. Germline V CDR1 and CDR2: LNHDA, SQIVND (reference sequence). In nucleotides, the CDR3 is TGTGCCAGTAGTATAGGGGCACCGCCAACTAATGAAAAACTGTTTTTT. Protein sequence: CASSIGAPPTNEKLFF.

This clonotype came up many times. CDR3 DNA: TGTGCCAGCAGCTTAGGGACAGGGGCCGGGGGCTACACCTTC. As protein: CASSLGTGAGGYTF. The chain carries TRBV7-8 and TRBJ1-2; 9 positions match TRBD1. The V and J ends lost 1 base and 8 bases, in that order; junction bases with no gene match: 5. Germline assignment: CDR1 SGHVS and CDR2 FQNEAQ. This CDR3 spans 14 amino acids.

This chain joins TRBV11-1 and TRBJ1-2, with 8 bases aligning to TRBD1. The CDR3 has 16 amino acids. V was pared by 5 bases and J by 0 bases, with 8 bases of the junction left unmatched. Germline V gives CDR1 SGHAT, CDR2 FQDESV (reference sequence). CDR3 sequence (DNA): TGTGCCAGCAGCCGAACAGGGGGTGAATCTAACTATGGCTACACCTTC. It encodes CASSRTGGESNYGYTF.

This clonotype came up many times. V usage is TRBV2 and J usage is TRBJ1-1, with TRBD1 matching 7 bases. Germline V gene data show CDR1 as SNHLY and CDR2 as FYNNEI. V shed 5 bases, J shed 11 bases, and the junction held 11 bases outside the gene matches. The CDR3 totals 13 residues. This CDR3 reads CASSFDRVEDAFF. CDR3 sequence (DNA): TGTGCCAGCAGTTTCGACAGGGTAGAGGACGCTTTCTTT.

The V call is TRBV27, the J call TRBJ2-2; TRBD2 is a possible D gene (6 bases). The CDR3 is made up of 14 amino acids. Trimming removed 6 bases at V and 5 bases at J, with 13 bases between. Per the germline V gene, CDR1 is MNHEY and CDR2 is SMNVEV (reference sequence). The chain's CDR3 is CASSLRGMTGELFF. The DNA for the CDR3 is TGTGCCAGCAGCTTACGCGGGATGACCGGGGAGCTGTTTTTT.

This rearrangement joins TRBV28 to TRBJ2-5, with 13 bases that match TRBD2. Germline V lookup: CDR1 MDHEN, CDR2 SYDVKM. Trimming removed 4 bases from V and 14 bases from J; junction bases left unmatched: 10. The length of the CDR3 is 14 residues. The CDR3 DNA is TGTGCCAGCAGTTCAGGACTAGCGGGGGTCCCCGGATACTTC. Amino acids: CASSSGLAGVPGYF.

This clonotype appeared a single time. At one end the junction does not follow the germline gene, possibly because of a read error. V is TRBV19 and J is TRBJ1-6, with D possibly matching TRBD1 (5 bases). Germline V CDR1 and CDR2: LNHDA, SQIVND (reference sequence). The CDR3 spans 14 residues. CDR3 in amino acids: CASSTSRVGSLLHF. The DNA for the CDR3 is TGTGCCAGTAGTACCTCCAGGGTTGGTTCACTCCTCCACTTT.

The chain recombines TRBV12-3 or TRBV12-4 with TRBJ2-7; D unclear. The length of the CDR3 is 14 residues. Trimming stripped 5 bases from V and 7 bases from J, with 18 bases between. This chain's CDR3 is CASSPRTLIWEQYF. For the CDR3, the DNA is TGTGCCAGCAGTCCTCGAACCCTAATTTGGGAGCAGTACTTC.

This clonotype came up many times. The V and J genes are TRBV20-1 and TRBJ1-2, with TRBD1 matching over 7 bases. V lost 1 base, J lost 7 bases, and 9 bases stayed unmatched. CDR3 length: 14 residues. The V gene's germline CDR1 is DFQATT and CDR2 SNEGSKA (reference sequence). CDR3 protein: CSARGTGLRGGYTF. As DNA, the CDR3 is TGCAGTGCTAGAGGGACAGGCCTTCGTGGTGGCTACACCTTC.

This clonotype was seen many times. The chain uses TRBV19 and TRBJ1-2; D unresolved. This CDR3 spans 13 amino acids. Trimming pared 4 bases from V and 1 base from J, leaving 7 bases between. Germline assignment: CDR1 LNHDA and CDR2 SQIVND (reference sequence). The CDR3 nucleotides read TGTGCCAGTAGTAAGGGCGTTAACTATGGCTACACCTTC. It yields the protein CASSKGVNYGYTF.

This clonotype was recorded many times. CDR3 in amino acids: CASSYKGAGYGYTF. CDR3 in DNA: TGTGCCAGCAGTTACAAGGGGGCCGGGTATGGCTACACCTTC. The chain recombines TRBV6-6 with TRBJ1-2, with 7 positions matching TRBD1. The CDR3 covers 14 residues. V lost 2 bases to trimming and J lost 5 bases; unmatched junction nucleotides: 5. Germline lookup yields CDR1 MNHNY and CDR2 SVGAGI (reference sequence).

The chain is built from TRBV19 and TRBJ1-5; D gene unclear. The CDR3 is 13 amino acids. In germline, CDR1 is LNHDA, CDR2 SQIVND (reference sequence). Between the trimmed V and J ends, which lost 6 bases and 9 bases, there was a span of 15 bases. As DNA, the CDR3 is TGTGCCAGTAGCGCCGCAGTAGGAGGGCCCCAGCATTTT. Translation: CASSAAVGGPQHF.

This clonotype turned up a few times. This may arise from a read error, as a much more abundant clone is one base away. The chain combines TRBV20-1 with TRBJ2-5, with TRBD2 matching over 7 bases. This CDR3 is built from 14 residues. The germline V gene encodes CDR1 DFQATT and CDR2 SNEGSKA (reference sequence). J was trimmed by 4 bases and V by 0 bases; bases with no gene match: 5. CDR3 coding DNA: TGCAGTGCTAGAGATCAAGGCGGGAGAGAGACCCAGTACTTC. It codes for CSARDQGGRETQYF.

The genes are TRBV20-1 and TRBJ2-3, with 8 bases aligning to TRBD2. The J segment lost 5 bases and the V segment lost 0 bases, leaving 13 bases of the junction unmatched. The length of the CDR3 is 17 residues. The germline gives CDR1 DFQATT, CDR2 SNEGSKA (reference sequence). The CDR3 region is CSARDRMSSGTRDTQYF. The DNA of the CDR3 is TGCAGTGCTAGAGATCGTATGAGTAGCGGGACTCGAGATACGCAGTATTTT.

This clonotype was observed many times. The rearrangement links TRBV2 to TRBJ2-7; D gene uncertain. There are 13 residues in the CDR3. Trimming cost V 6 bases and J 3 bases, with 12 bases left between them. Looked up from germline, CDR1 is SNHLY and CDR2 is FYNNEI. The CDR3 coding sequence is TGTGCCAGCAGCGTGAACGAAATCTACGAGCAGTACTTC. Translation: CASSVNEIYEQYF. Full variable domain (remainder filled in from reference TRBV2 and TRBJ2-7): EPEVTQTPSHQVTQMGQEVILRCVPISNHLYFYWYRQILGQKVEFLVSFYNNEISEKSEIFDDQFSVERPDGSNFTLKIRSTKLEDSAMYFCASSVNEIYEQYFGPGTRLTVT.

This clonotype was counted between two and nine times. The chain employs TRBV5-5 and TRBJ2-3; D remains ambiguous. Deletions cut 0 bases from V and 3 bases from J, with 11 bases between. Germline V gene data show CDR1 as SGHKS and CDR2 as YYEKEE (reference sequence). The CDR3 loop spans 15 amino acids. CDR3 DNA: TGTGCCAGCAGCTTGGACGCCTCGGTGACAGATACGCAGTATTTT. As protein: CASSLDASVTDTQYF. The entire variable domain, with the rest obtained from reference TRBV5-5 and TRBJ2-3, is as follows: DAGVTQSPTHLIKTRGQQVTLRCSPISGHKSVSWYQQVLGQGPQFIFQYYEKEERGRGNFPDRFSARQFPNYSSELNVNALLLGDSALYLCASSLDASVTDTQYFGPGTRLTVL.

This clonotype was counted at least ten times. V usage is TRBV5-1 and J usage is TRBJ1-1; D call uncertain. CDR3 length: 12 residues. V lost 2 bases to trimming and J lost 5 bases, with 7 bases between them. Germline CDR1 is SGHRS and CDR2 is YFSETQ. CDR3 amino acids: CASSLPSTEAFF. DNA of the CDR3: TGCGCCAGCAGCTTACCGAGTACTGAAGCTTTCTTT.